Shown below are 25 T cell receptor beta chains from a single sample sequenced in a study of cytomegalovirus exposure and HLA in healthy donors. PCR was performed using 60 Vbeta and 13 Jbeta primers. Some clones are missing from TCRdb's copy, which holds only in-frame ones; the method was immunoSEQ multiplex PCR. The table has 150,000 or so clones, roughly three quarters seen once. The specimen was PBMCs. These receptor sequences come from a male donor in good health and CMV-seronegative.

CDR3 residues: CASSYGSEGTQYF. CDR3 DNA: TGTGCCAGCAGTTACGGTAGCGAGGGGACCCAGTACTTC. The J gene is TRBJ2-5, the V gene TRBV6-6; tentatively, D is TRBD2 (5 bases). The germline V and J ends were trimmed by 2 bases and 7 bases, with 11 bases remaining between them. From germline, CDR1 is MNHNY and CDR2 SVGAGI (reference sequence). The CDR3 has 13 amino acids.

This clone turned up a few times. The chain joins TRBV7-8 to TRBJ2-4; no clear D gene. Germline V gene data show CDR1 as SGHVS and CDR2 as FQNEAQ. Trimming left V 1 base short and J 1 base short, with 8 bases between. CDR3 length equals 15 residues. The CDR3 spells CASSLGYGAKNIQYF. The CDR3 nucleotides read TGTGCCAGCAGCTTAGGTTACGGGGCCAAAAACATTCAGTACTTC.

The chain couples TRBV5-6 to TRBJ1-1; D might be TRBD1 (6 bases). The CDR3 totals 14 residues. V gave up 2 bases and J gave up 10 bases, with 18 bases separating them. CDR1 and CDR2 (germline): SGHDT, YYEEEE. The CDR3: CASSLQGRPLGAFF. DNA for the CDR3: TGTGCCAGCAGCTTACAGGGACGGCCGCTGGGAGCTTTCTTT. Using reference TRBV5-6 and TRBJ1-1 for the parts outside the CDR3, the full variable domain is DAGVTQSPTHLIKTRGQQVTLRCSPKSGHDTVSWYQQALGQGPQFIFQYYEEEERQRGNFPDRFSGHQFPNYSSELNVNALLLGDSALYLCASSLQGRPLGAFFGQGTRLTVV.

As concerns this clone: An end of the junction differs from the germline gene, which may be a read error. CDR3 region: CSSSLGTSGSTDTQYF. Here the CDR3 DNA reads TGTTCCAGCAGCTTGGGGACTAGCGGAAGCACAGATACGCAGTATTTT. This chain connects TRBV7-9 to TRBJ2-3, with TRBD2 matching over 11 bases. Germline V gene data show CDR1 as SEHNR and CDR2 as FQNEAQ (reference sequence). CDR3 size: 16 residues.

CDR3 sequence: CASSYGRGGNQPQHF. The CDR3 DNA reads TGTGCCAGCAGTTACGGGCGGGGAGGCAATCAGCCCCAGCATTTT. The chain recombines TRBV6-6 with TRBJ1-5; the D is unclear. CDR1 MNHNY and CDR2 SVGAGI come from the germline V gene (reference sequence). This CDR3 has 15 amino acids. The V gene lost 2 bases and the J gene lost 2 bases, with 10 bases spanning the gap.

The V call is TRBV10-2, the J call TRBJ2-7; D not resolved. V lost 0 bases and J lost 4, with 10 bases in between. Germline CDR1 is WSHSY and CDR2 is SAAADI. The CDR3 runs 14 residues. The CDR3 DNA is TGCGCCAGCAGTGAGTCGACTCTTTTATACGAGCAGTACTTC. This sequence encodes CASSESTLLYEQYF.

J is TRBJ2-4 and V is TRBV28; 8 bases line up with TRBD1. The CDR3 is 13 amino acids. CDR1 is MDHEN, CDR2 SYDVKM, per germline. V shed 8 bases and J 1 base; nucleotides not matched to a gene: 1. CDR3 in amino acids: CASQGAAKNIQYF. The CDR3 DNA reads TGTGCCAGCCAGGGGGCTGCCAAAAACATTCAGTACTTC.

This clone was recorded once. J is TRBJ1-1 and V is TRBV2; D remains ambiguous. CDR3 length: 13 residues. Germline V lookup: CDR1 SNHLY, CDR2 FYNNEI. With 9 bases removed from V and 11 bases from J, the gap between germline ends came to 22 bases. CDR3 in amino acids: CASVSGGSNLAFF. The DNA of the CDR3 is TGTGCCAGTGTTTCCGGCGGCTCCAATCTGGCTTTCTTT. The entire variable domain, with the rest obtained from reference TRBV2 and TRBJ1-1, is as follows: EPEVTQTPSHQVTQMGQEVILRCVPISNHLYFYWYRQILGQKVEFLVSFYNNEISEKSEIFDDQFSVERPDGSNFTLKIRSTKLEDSAMYFCASVSGGSNLAFFGQGTRLTVV.

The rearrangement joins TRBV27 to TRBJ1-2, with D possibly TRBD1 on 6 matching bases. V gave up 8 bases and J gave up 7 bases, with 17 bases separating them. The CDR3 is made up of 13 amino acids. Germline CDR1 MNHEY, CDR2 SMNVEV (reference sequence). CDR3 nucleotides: TGTGCCAGCTCCGGTCAGGGGCCTTTTGGCTACACCTTC. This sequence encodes CASSGQGPFGYTF.

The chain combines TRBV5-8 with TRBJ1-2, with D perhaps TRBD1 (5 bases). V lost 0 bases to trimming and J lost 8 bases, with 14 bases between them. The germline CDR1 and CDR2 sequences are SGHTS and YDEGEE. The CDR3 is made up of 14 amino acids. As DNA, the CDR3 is TGTGCCAGCAGCTTGGAAGCAGGGATGGGGGGCTACACCTTC. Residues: CASSLEAGMGGYTF.

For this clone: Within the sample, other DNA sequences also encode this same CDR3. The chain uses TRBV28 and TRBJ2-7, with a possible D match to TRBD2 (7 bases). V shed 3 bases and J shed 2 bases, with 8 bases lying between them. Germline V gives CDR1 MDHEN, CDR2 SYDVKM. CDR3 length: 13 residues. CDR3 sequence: CASSLGGPYEQYF. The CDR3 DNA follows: TGTGCCAGCAGTTTGGGGGGGCCCTACGAGCAGTACTTC. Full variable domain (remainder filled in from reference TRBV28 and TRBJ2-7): DVKVTQSSRYLVKRTGEKVFLECVQDMDHENMFWYRQDPGLGLRLIYFSYDVKMKEKGDIPEGYSVSREKKERFSLILESASTNQTSMYLCASSLGGPYEQYFGPGTRLTVT.

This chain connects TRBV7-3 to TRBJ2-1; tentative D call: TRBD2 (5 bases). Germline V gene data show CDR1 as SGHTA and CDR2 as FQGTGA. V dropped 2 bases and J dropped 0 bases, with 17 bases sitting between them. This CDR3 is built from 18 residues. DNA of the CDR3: TGTGCCAGCAGCTTACTCGGAGGTGGGTCTAGCTCCTACAATGAGCAGTTCTTC. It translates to CASSLLGGGSSSYNEQFF.

The CDR3 nucleotides are TGCGCCAGCAGCCACAGGGTAGGACAGCCCCAGCATTTT. This codes for CASSHRVGQPQHF. The chain couples TRBV4-3 to TRBJ1-5; D may be TRBD1 (5 bases). Between the trimmed V and J ends, which lost 3 bases and 7 bases, there was a span of 10 bases. The CDR3 is 13 residues long. From germline, CDR1 is LGHNA and CDR2 YSLEER.

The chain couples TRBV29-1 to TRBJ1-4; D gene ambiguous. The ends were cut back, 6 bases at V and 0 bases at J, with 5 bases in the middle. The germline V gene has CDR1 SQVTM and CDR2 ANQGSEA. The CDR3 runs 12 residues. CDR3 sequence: CSVGATNEKLFF. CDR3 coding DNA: TGCAGCGTGGGAGCAACTAATGAAAAACTGTTTTTT.

This CDR3 reads CASSEFVDVTGARNTIYF. The CDR3 region has the DNA TGTGCCAGCAGTGAATTTGTGGATGTTACAGGGGCCAGAAACACCATATATTTT. The rearrangement links TRBV25-1 to TRBJ1-3, with TRBD1 matching 7 bases. Germline CDR1 is MGHDK and CDR2 is SYGVNS. This CDR3 has 18 residues. The V segment lost 1 base and the J segment 5 bases; nucleotides outside the gene matches: 14. The full variable domain, rest sourced from reference TRBV25-1 and TRBJ1-3, is EADIYQTPRYLVIGTGKKITLECSQTMGHDKMYWYQQDPGMELHLIHYSYGVNSTEKGDLSSESTVSRIRTEHFPLTLESARPSHTSQYLCASSEFVDVTGARNTIYFGEGSWLTVV.

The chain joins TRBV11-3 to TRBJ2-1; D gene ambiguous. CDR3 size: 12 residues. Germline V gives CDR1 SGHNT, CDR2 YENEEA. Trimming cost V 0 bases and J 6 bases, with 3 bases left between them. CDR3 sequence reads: CASSLEANEQFF. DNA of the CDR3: TGTGCCAGCAGCTTAGAAGCCAATGAGCAGTTCTTC.

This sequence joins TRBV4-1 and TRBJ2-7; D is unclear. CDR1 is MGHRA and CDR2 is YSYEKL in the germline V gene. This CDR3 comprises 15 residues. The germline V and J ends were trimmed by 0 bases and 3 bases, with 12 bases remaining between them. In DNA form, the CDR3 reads TGCGCCAGCAGCCAAGACGGCGGATCAGACTACGAGCAGTACTTC. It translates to CASSQDGGSDYEQYF.

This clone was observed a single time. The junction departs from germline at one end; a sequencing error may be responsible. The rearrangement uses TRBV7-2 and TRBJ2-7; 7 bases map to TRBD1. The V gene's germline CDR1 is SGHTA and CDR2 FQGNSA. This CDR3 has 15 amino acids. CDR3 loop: CASSFRQGLGYGQYF. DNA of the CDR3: TGTGCCAGCAGCTTTCGACAGGGTTTGGGCTACGGGCAGTACTTC.

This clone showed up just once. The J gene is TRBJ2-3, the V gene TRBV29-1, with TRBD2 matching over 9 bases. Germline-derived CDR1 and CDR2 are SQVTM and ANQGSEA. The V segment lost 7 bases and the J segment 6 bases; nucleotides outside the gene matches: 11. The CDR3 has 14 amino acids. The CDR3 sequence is CSGTSAYSMDTQYF. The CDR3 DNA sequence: TGCAGCGGGACTAGCGCCTACTCGATGGATACGCAGTATTTT.

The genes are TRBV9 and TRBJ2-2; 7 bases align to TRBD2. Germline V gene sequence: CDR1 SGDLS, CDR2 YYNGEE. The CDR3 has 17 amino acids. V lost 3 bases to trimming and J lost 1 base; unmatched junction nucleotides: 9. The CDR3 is CASSAPRGEGNTGELFF. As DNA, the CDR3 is TGTGCCAGCAGCGCTCCTCGGGGGGAAGGGAACACCGGGGAGCTGTTTTTT.

CDR3 DNA sequence: TGTGCCAGCCAAGACCGCTGGGGCGATTCACCCCTCCACTTT. Its translation: CASQDRWGDSPLHF. The chain links TRBV7-9 to TRBJ1-6, with D maybe TRBD1 (5 bases). The germline CDR1 and CDR2 sequences are SEHNR and FQNEAQ (reference sequence). V was trimmed by 8 bases and J by 8 bases, leaving 16 bases between them. CDR3 size: 14 residues.

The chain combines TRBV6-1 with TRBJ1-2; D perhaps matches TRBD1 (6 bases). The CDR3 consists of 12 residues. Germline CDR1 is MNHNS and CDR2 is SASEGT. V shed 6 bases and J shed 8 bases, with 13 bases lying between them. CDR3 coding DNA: TGTGCCAGCAGCGAGGACAGTTGGGGCTACACCTTC. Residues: CASSEDSWGYTF.

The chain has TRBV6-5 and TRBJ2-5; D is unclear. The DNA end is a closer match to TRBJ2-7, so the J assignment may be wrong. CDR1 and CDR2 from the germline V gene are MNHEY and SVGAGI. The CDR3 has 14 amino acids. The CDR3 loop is CATRPVDKPYEQYF. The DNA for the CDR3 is TGTGCCACCCGGCCCGTAGACAAGCCCTACGAGCAGTACTTC.

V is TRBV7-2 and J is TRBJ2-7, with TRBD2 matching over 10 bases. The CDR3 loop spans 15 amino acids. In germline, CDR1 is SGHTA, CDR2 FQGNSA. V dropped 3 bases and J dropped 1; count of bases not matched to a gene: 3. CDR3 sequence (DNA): TGTGCCAGCAGCTTTAAGCGGGAGGGTTCCTACGAGCAGTACTTC. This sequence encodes CASSFKREGSYEQYF.

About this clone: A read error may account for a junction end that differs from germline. The CDR3 region is CASSFGDSSNEQFF. The DNA of the CDR3 is TGTGCCAGCAGCTTTGGGGACTCCTCCAATGAGCAGTTCTTC. The chain joins TRBV7-2 to TRBJ2-1; D is perhaps TRBD2 (6 bases). The CDR3 is 14 amino acids. Germline lookup yields CDR1 SGHTA and CDR2 FQGNSA.